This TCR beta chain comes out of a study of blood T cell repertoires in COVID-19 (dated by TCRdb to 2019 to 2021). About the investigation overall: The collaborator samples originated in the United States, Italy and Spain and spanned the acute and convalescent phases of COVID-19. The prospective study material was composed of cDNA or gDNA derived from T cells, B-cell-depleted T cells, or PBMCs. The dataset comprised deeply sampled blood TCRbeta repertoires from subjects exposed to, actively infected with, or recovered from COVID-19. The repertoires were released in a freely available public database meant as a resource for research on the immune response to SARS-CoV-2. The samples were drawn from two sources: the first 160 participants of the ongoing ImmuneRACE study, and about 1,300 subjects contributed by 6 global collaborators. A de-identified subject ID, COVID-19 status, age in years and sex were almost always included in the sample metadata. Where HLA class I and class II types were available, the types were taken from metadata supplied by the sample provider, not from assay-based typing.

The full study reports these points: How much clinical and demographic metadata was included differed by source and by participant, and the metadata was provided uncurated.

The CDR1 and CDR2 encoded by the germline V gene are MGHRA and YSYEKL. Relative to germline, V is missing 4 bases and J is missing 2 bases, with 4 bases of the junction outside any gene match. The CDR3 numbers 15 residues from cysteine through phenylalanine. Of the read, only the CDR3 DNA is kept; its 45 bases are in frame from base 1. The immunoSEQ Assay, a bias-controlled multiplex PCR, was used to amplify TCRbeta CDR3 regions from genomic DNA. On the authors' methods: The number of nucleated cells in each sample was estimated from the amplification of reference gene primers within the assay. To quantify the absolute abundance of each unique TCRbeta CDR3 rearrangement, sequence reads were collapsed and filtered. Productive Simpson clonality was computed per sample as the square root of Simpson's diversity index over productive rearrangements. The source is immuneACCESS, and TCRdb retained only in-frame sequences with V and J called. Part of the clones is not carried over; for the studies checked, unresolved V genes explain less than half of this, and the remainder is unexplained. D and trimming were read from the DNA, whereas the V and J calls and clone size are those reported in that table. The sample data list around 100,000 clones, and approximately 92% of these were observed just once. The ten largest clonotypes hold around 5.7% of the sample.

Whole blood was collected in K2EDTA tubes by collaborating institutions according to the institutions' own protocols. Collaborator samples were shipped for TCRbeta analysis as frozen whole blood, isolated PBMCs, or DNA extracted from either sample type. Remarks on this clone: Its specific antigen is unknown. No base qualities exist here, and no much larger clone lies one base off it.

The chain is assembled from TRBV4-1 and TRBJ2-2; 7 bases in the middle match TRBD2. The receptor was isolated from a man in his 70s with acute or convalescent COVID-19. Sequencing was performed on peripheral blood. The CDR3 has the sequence CASSLLAGNTGELFF. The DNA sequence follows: TGCGCCAGCAGCCTCTTAGCGGGTAACACCGGGGAGCTGTTTTTT.